The entry that follows covers one T cell receptor (beta chain) sequence. Its antigen is not yet known. Base qualities were left out, and no much larger clone turns up one base away. This entry is derived from a study of blood T cell repertoires in COVID-19 (TCRdb year 2020). Regarding the study in general: The collaborator samples originated in the United States, Italy and Spain and spanned the acute and convalescent phases of COVID-19. The prospective study material was composed of cDNA or gDNA derived from T cells, B-cell-depleted T cells, or PBMCs. Deeply sampled blood TCRbeta repertoires from subjects exposed to, actively infected with, or recovered from COVID-19 were included in the dataset. The repertoires were released in a freely available public database meant as a resource for research on the immune response to SARS-CoV-2. Samples were obtained from the ongoing ImmuneRACE study (first 160 participants) and from 950 to 1,500 subjects provided by 6 global collaborators. A de-identified subject ID, COVID-19 status, age in years and sex were almost always included in the sample metadata. Where HLA class I and class II types were available, the types were taken from metadata supplied by the sample provider, not from assay-based typing.

Spanning cysteine to phenylalanine, the CDR3 consists of 20 amino acids. Only the CDR3 DNA is retained, 60 bases long and in frame from the first base. V has 2 bases trimmed and J has 0 bases trimmed; junction bases matching no gene number 14. Based on the germline V gene, the CDR1 and CDR2 sequences are SGHRS and YFSETQ. What the authors observed across the whole study: The quantity of clinical and demographic metadata differed by source and by participant and was supplied without curation.

The immunoSEQ Assay, a bias-controlled multiplex PCR, was used to amplify TCRbeta CDR3 regions from genomic DNA. Under the source paper's analysis protocol: Nucleated cell counts per sample were estimated from amplification of reference gene primers within the assay. Sequence reads were collapsed and filtered to measure the absolute abundance of every unique TCRbeta CDR3 rearrangement. For each sample, productive Simpson clonality was calculated by taking the square root of Simpson's diversity index across productive rearrangements. TCRdb obtained this table from immuneACCESS and retained in-frame rearrangements with V and J assigned. These tables miss some clones; where compared with another copy, unresolved V genes account for less than half of the shortfall, and the remainder is unexplained. That table gives V, J and clone size, and the DNA gave D and trimming. This sample comprises 300,000 to 400,000 clones, 85% to 90% of them detected only once. Roughly 1.2% of the sample is held by the ten biggest clonotypes.

Participants in the prospective study were enrolled through a virtual design, were aged roughly 18 to 100 years, and lived in roughly 24 United States geographic areas. Cohort assignment in the prospective study relied on participant-reported clinical history from a screening survey and a study questionnaire. For ImmuneRACE Cohort 3, a participant was defined as recovered based on two consecutive negative NP/OP PCR tests, clearance by a healthcare professional, or resolution of symptoms. In the prospective study, mobile phlebotomists collected whole blood, serum and a nasopharyngeal or oropharyngeal swab from each participant. Additional blood draws and questionnaires over an approximately two-month period could optionally be provided by prospective study participants. Prospective study blood samples were shipped either frozen or at room temperature before DNA extraction.

The source material was PBMCs or T cells enriched from blood (not recorded which). The sequence joins TRBV5-1 to TRBJ2-1, with 10 bases aligning to TRBD2. The clonotype originates from a woman aged 18-29 years who had recovered from COVID-19. This receptor has the CDR3 CASSFYGLAGETSSYNEQFF. The bases read TGCGCCAGCAGCTTTTACGGCCTAGCGGGGGAGACCAGCTCCTACAATGAGCAGTTCTTC.